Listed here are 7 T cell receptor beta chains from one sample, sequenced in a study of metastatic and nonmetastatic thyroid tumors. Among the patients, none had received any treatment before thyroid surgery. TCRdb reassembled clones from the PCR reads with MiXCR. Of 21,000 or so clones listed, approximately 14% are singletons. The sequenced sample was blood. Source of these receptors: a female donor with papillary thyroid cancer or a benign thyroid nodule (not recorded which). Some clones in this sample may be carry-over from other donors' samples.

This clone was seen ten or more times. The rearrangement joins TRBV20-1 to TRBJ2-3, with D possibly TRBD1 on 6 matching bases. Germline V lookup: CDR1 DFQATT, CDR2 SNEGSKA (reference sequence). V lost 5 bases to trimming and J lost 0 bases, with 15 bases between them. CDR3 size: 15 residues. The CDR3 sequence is CSAVDRTSSTDTQYF. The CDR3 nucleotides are TGCAGTGCTGTCGACAGGACCTCTAGCACAGATACGCAGTATTTT.

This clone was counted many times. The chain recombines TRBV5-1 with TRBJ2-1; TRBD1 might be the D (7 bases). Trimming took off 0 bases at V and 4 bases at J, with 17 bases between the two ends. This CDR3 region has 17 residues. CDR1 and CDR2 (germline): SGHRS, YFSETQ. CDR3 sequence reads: CASSLAGGGGVYNEQFF. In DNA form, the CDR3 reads TGCGCCAGCAGCTTGGCCGGCGGAGGGGGCGTTTACAATGAGCAGTTCTTC.

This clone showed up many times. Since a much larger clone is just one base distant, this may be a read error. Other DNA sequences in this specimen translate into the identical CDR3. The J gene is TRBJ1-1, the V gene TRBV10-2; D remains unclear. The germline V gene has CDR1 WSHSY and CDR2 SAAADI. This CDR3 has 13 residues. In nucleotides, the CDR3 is TGCGCCAGCAGTGCGACGGCGAACACCGAAGCTTTCTTT. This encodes CASSATANTEAFF.

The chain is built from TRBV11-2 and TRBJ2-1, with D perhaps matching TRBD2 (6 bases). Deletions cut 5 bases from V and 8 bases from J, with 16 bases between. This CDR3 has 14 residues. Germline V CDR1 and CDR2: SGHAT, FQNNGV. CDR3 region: CASSLLTRSDEQFF. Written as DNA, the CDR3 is TGTGCCAGCAGCCTCTTGACTAGATCCGATGAGCAGTTCTTC.

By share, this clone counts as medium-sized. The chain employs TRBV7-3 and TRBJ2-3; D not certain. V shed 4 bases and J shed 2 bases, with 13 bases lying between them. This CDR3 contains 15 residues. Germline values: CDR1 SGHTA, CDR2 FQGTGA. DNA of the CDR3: TGTGCCAGCAGCTCCACGTCGAGCCACACAGATACGCAGTATTTT. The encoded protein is CASSSTSSHTDTQYF.

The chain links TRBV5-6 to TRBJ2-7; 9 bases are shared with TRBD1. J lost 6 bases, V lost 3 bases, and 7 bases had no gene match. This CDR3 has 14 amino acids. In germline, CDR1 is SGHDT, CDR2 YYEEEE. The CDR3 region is CASSSGDRVFEQYF. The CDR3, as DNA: TGTGCCAGCAGCTCCGGGGACAGGGTCTTCGAGCAGTACTTC.

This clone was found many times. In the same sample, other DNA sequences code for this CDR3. The DNA for the CDR3 is TGCGCCAGCAGCCGAGACGGACAGGGGGTTTTTCAGCAGTACTTC. Its translation is CASSRDGQGVFQQYF. The chain recombines TRBV5-1 with TRBJ2-7, with 10 bases that match TRBD1. Germline V gives CDR1 SGHRS, CDR2 YFSETQ. CDR3 length: 15 amino acids. With 4 bases clipped from V and 8 bases from J, the junction kept 12 bases outside the gene matches.